Below, one T cell receptor beta chain is given with its context. The antigen is not known. The data are from a study of T cells in tumors after PD-1 blockade. Overall study context: Patients had no prior checkpoint blockade, systemic immunosuppressants, or anti-cancer therapy within 4 weeks.

Input was about 616 ng to 6,500 ng of genomic DNA from tumor or blood. Libraries were prepared by immunoSEQ multiplex PCR; TCRdb keeps only in-frame clonotypes and omits some of them. The table records several thousand clones, around two thirds of them present only once. General study points: Clonal replacement was seen across treatment, not between pre-treatment samples.

CDR1 and CDR2 from the germline V gene are LNHNV and YYDKDF (reference sequence). CDR3 size: 14 residues. Trimming cost V 4 bases and J 6 bases, with 16 bases left between them. The sequence was obtained from a human donor with basal cell carcinoma. Source: tumor tissue, taken after anti-PD-1 treatment. V gene TRBV15 combines with J gene TRBJ2-7, with D maybe TRBD1 (5 bases). The chain's CDR3 is CATSTRTSGSEQYF. For the CDR3, the DNA is TGTGCCACCAGCACCCGGACGTCAGGGTCCGAGCAGTACTTC.